These 5 T cell receptor beta chains share one sample of origin, sequenced in a study of neurological immune-mediated disorders. TCRdb re-analysed the 5' RACE reads in MiXCR, keeping a single row per CDR3 protein. The profile covers some 46,000 distinct CDR3 sequences, with less than 5% appearing a single time and 5.7% taken by the ten largest. Sequenced: PBMCs. Every receptor here comes from a woman aged 55 to 70 with multiple sclerosis.

This clonotype was observed at least ten times. The V gene is TRBV7-9, the J gene TRBJ1-4; 7 positions match TRBD1. Germline V CDR1 and CDR2: SEHNR, FQNEAQ (reference sequence). The CDR3 consists of 15 residues. The J segment lost 2 bases and the V segment lost 5 bases, leaving 5 bases of the junction unmatched. This CDR3 is CASSRATGTNEKLFF. CDR3 nucleotides: TGTGCCAGCAGCCGGGCGACAGGGACTAATGAAAAACTGTTTTTT.

J is TRBJ1-6 and V is TRBV5-5, with 9 positions matching TRBD1. V was pared by 3 bases and J by 10 bases, with 8 bases of the junction left unmatched. The CDR3 runs 15 residues. The germline V gene encodes CDR1 SGHKS and CDR2 YYEKEE (reference sequence). Here the CDR3 DNA reads TGTGCCAGCAGCTGGACAGGGGATAAGGAATCACCCCTCCACTTT. Encoded protein: CASSWTGDKESPLHF. The full variable domain, in which reference TRBV5-5 and TRBJ1-6 provide the parts outside the CDR3, is DAGVTQSPTHLIKTRGQQVTLRCSPISGHKSVSWYQQVLGQGPQFIFQYYEKEERGRGNFPDRFSARQFPNYSSELNVNALLLGDSALYLCASSWTGDKESPLHFGNGTRLTVT.

V usage is TRBV29-1 and J usage is TRBJ2-3; TRBD2 might be the D (7 bases). The ends were cut back, 6 bases at V and 1 base at J, with 17 bases in the middle. The V gene's germline CDR1 is SQVTM and CDR2 ANQGSEA. The CDR3 has 15 amino acids. As DNA, the CDR3 is TGCAGCGTCGACGGGGGGACATTCCGCACAGATACGCAGTATTTT. It specifies CSVDGGTFRTDTQYF.

J is TRBJ2-7 and V is TRBV7-2; the match to TRBD2 covers 7 bases. This CDR3 comprises 14 residues. Germline V gene lookup returns CDR1 SGHTA and CDR2 FQGNSA. V trimming: 8 bases; J trimming: 6 bases; junction bases outside the gene matches: 13. The CDR3 protein is CASLGGKTRSEQYF. The CDR3 DNA follows: TGTGCCAGCCTCGGGGGGAAGACGCGCTCCGAGCAGTACTTC.

This clonotype was seen ten or more times. The chain links TRBV5-4 to TRBJ2-7; D not certain. Trimming stripped 0 bases from V and 2 bases from J, with 12 bases between. Germline-derived CDR1 and CDR2 are SGHNT and YYREEE (reference sequence). The CDR3 sequence is 15 residues long. Written as DNA, the CDR3 is TGTGCCAGCAGCTTGGGCCGTGTAGGGACCTACGAGCAGTACTTC. This codes for CASSLGRVGTYEQYF. Full variable domain (outside the CDR3, taken from reference TRBV5-4 and TRBJ2-7): ETGVTQSPTHLIKTRGQQVTLRCSSQSGHNTVSWYQQALGQGPQFIFQYYREEENGRGNFPPRFSGLQFPNYSSELNVNALELDDSALYLCASSLGRVGTYEQYFGPGTRLTVT.